The entry below gives a single TCR beta chain sequence along with its context. TCRdb's copy holds only in-frame clones and misses some; the assay was immunoSEQ multiplex PCR. The sample lists 150,000 to 200,000 clones, 82% occurring once. The germline CDR1 and CDR2 sequences are LNHNV and YYDKDF (reference sequence). V shed 8 bases and J 0 bases; nucleotides not matched to a gene: 6. The CDR3 runs to 14 residues. This specimen comes from a study of blood T cell repertoires in COVID-19. Overall study: The United States, Italy and Spain were the sources of the acute and convalescent COVID-19 samples. T cells, B-cell-depleted T cells, or PBMCs provided the cDNA or gDNA that served as material.

Those enrolled in Seattle joined during active infection and were followed longitudinally afterward. V gene TRBV15 combines with J gene TRBJ2-5; 7 bases are a match to TRBD1. Material for sequencing was peripheral blood. This clonotype was obtained from a woman in her fifties or sixties with COVID-19, enrolled during active disease. CDR3 nucleotides: TGTGCCACCCGTACAGGGGCCTACCAAGAGACCCAGTACTTC. As protein: CATRTGAYQETQYF.